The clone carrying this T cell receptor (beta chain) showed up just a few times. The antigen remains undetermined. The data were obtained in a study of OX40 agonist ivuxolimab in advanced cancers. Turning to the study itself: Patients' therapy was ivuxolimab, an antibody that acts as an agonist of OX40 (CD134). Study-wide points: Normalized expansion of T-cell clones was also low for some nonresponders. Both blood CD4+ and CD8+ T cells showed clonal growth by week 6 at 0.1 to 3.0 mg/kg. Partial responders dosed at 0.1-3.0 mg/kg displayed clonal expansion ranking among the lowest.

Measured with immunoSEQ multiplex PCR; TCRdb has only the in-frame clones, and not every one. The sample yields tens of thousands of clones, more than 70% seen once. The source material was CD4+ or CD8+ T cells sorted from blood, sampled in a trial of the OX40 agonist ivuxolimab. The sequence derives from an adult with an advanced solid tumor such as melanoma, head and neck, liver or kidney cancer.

CDR3 sequence (DNA): TGTGCCAGTAGTATCTCGGTCTGGGGCACGAACTACGAGCAGTACTTC. This encodes CASSISVWGTNYEQYF. V is TRBV19 and J is TRBJ2-7; a weak D match, TRBD1 (5 bases). This CDR3 has 16 amino acids. Looked up from germline, CDR1 is LNHDA and CDR2 is SQIVND (reference sequence). V was trimmed by 3 bases and J by 3 bases, leaving 18 bases between them.